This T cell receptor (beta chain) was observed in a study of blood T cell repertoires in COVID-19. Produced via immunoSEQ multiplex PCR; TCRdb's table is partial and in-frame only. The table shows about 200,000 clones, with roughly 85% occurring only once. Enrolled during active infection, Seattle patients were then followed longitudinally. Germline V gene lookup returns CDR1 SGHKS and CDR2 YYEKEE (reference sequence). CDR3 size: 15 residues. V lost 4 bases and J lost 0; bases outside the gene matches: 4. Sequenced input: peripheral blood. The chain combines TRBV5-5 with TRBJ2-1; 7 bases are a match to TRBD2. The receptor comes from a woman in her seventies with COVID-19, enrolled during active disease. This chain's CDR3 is CASSAGVSSYNEQFF. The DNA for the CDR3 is TGTGCCAGCAGCGCGGGGGTTAGCTCCTACAATGAGCAGTTCTTC. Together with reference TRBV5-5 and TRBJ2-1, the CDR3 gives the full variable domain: DAGVTQSPTHLIKTRGQQVTLRCSPISGHKSVSWYQQVLGQGPQFIFQYYEKEERGRGNFPDRFSARQFPNYSSELNVNALLLGDSALYLCASSAGVSSYNEQFFGPGTRLTVL.